The sequence of this TCR beta chain was determined in a study of CD8+CD57+ T cells in acquired aplastic anemia (dated by TCRdb to 2016 to 2019). For the wider study: On average, sorted CD4+ and CD8+ cells yielded around 3.4 ug of extracted DNA, with a range of about 0.17 to 27.4 ug. The full study reports these points: No significant difference in CD8+ Simpson's diversity was found between patients and healthy controls (P=0.060). Around 31 CD8+ CDR3 sequences were shared between patients and controls but appeared highly expressed in patients and within their immunodominant clones.

The study deep-sequenced TCR repertoires of sorted CD4+ and CD8+ blood T cells from severe aplastic anemia patients and healthy subjects. Ficoll-Paque density gradient centrifugation was used to isolate peripheral blood mononuclear cells. Before DNA extraction, CD4+ and CD8+ T cells were sorted by FACS or by magnetic beads. This clonotype was picked up one time. No cognate antigen has been identified for it. No qualities accompany the bases; no much larger clone lies one base away. One read is thin evidence. TCR beta VDJ combination and CDR3 sequence profiling used genomic DNA as the template. An Illumina HiSeq 2000 was the platform used for TCR repertoire sequencing. The study's processing was this. TRBV/TRBJ rearrangement plots, CDR3 size and DJ length profiles, and Simpson's diversity index were used to assess repertoires. Whichever DNA sequence was most abundant in the deep sequencing data was defined as the immunodominant clone. CDR3 amino acid sequences were screened for sharing across subjects and were compared with published repertoires and the VDJdb database. The public reads were reprocessed in TCRdb via fastp at Q25 and MiXCR, keeping in-frame beta chains. CDR3 protein sequences are deduplicated, and each keeps its most common genes and DNA. TCRdb, not the authors, supplied the V and J calls. Here the sample has 250,000 to 300,000 distinct CDR3 sequences; 56% occur a single time. Approximately 8% of the sample lies in the top ten.

The TCR was taken from a human donor with severe aplastic anemia or a healthy control (not recorded which). Sequenced material: sorted CD4+, CD8+, or CD8+CD57+ T cells (not recorded which) from PBMCs.

The base sequence is TGTGCCAGCAGCTCGGACAGAAGCTATGGCTACACCTTC. It is translated as CASSSDRSYGYTF. The sequence links TRBV5-6 to TRBJ1-2; D gene: possibly TRBD1, on 6 matching bases. In the germline V gene, CDR1 corresponds to SGHDT and CDR2 to YYEEEE. V loses 3 bases of germline sequence and J loses 4 bases, and the interval between the two ends is 10 bases. Taken from cysteine to phenylalanine, the CDR3 has 13 residues. Only CDR3 DNA remains: 39 bases, in frame from the first base.